These 23 T cell receptor beta chains were sequenced from one sample in a study of blood T cell repertoires in COVID-19. Profiled with immunoSEQ multiplex PCR; TCRdb holds only in-frame clones, not every one. The sample consists of about 90,000 clones, about 82% of them appearing once. Material: peripheral blood. All receptors derive from a woman in her 70s with active or convalescent COVID-19.

This clone is a singleton in its sample. At the DNA level, this CDR3 is encoded by other sequences in the same sample as well. This chain uses TRBV6-5 with TRBJ1-2, with a tentative D call TRBD1 (6 bases). Trimming took off 0 bases at V and 8 bases at J, with 10 bases between the two ends. CDR1 is MNHEY, CDR2 SVGAGI, per germline. There are 13 residues in the CDR3. CDR3 sequence reads: CASSYSNRDGYTF. CDR3 bases: TGTGCCAGCAGTTACTCGAACAGGGACGGCTACACCTTC.

The chain couples TRBV5-1 to TRBJ2-2; the match to TRBD1 covers 9 bases. The CDR3 spans 16 residues. Germline V lookup: CDR1 SGHRS, CDR2 YFSETQ. V lost 0 bases, J lost 1 base, and 1 base stayed unmatched. As DNA, the CDR3 is TGCGCCAGCAGCTTGGAGACAGGGGGGAACACCGGGGAGCTGTTTTTT. Its protein product is CASSLETGGNTGELFF. Based on the CDR3 plus reference TRBV5-1 and TRBJ2-2, the full variable domain is KAGVTQTPRYLIKTRGQQVTLSCSPISGHRSVSWYQQTPGQGLQFLFEYFSETQRNKGNFPGRFSGRQFSNSRSEMNVSTLELGDSALYLCASSLETGGNTGELFFGEGSRLTVL.

This rearrangement joins TRBV11-2 to TRBJ1-2, with 8 bases identical to TRBD1. CDR1 and CDR2 from the germline V gene are SGHAT and FQNNGV. The CDR3 extends over 13 amino acids. With V trimmed by 5 bases and J by 8 bases, 7 bases remained unmatched. The CDR3 loop reads CASSQDRVRGYTF. The CDR3 DNA reads TGTGCCAGCAGCCAGGACAGGGTACGAGGCTACACCTTC.

This clone was counted only a few times. The chain employs TRBV24-1 and TRBJ1-5; 8 positions agree with TRBD1. The CDR3 spans 17 residues. Germline CDR1 reads KGHDR; CDR2 reads SFDVKD. V lost 4 bases, J lost 2 bases, and 9 bases stayed unmatched. The CDR3 here is CATSDQPPGQGNQPQHF. CDR3 coding DNA: TGTGCCACCAGTGACCAACCCCCGGGACAGGGCAATCAGCCCCAGCATTTT.

This clone was seen once. The genes are TRBV12-3 or TRBV12-4 and TRBJ1-1; 7 bases map to TRBD1. The V and J ends lost 3 bases and 7 bases, in that order; junction bases with no gene match: 5. This CDR3 has 13 residues. The CDR3 protein is CASSFDRVVEAFF. The CDR3 DNA reads as TGTGCCAGCAGTTTCGACAGGGTGGTTGAAGCTTTCTTT.

The chain is built from TRBV20-1 and TRBJ2-3; the match to TRBD2 covers 8 bases. The CDR3 contains 14 residues. CDR1 is DFQATT, CDR2 SNEGSKA, per germline (reference sequence). V lost 3 bases, J lost 2 bases, and 4 bases stayed unmatched. The CDR3 DNA sequence: TGCAGTGCTAGTGGGACTAGGCCCACAGATACGCAGTATTTT. Translated, it gives CSASGTRPTDTQYF.

The rearrangement uses TRBV27 and TRBJ1-1; D is perhaps TRBD1 (5 bases). In germline, CDR1 is MNHEY, CDR2 SMNVEV (reference sequence). The CDR3 extends over 13 amino acids. Trimming stripped 3 bases from V and 7 bases from J, with 12 bases between. The CDR3 is CASSFGGDFEAFF. CDR3 bases: TGTGCCAGCAGTTTTGGGGGGGACTTTGAAGCTTTCTTT.

The chain is built from TRBV6-5 and TRBJ2-2; TRBD1 is a possible D gene (5 bases). V gave up 6 bases and J gave up 0 bases, with 11 bases separating them. There are 15 residues in the CDR3. CDR1 MNHEY and CDR2 SVGAGI come from the germline V gene. The CDR3 reads CASRTAQTNTGELFF. CDR3 coding DNA: TGTGCCAGCAGGACAGCCCAGACGAACACCGGGGAGCTGTTTTTT.

This rearrangement joins TRBV18 to TRBJ1-5, with 9 bases aligning to TRBD1. Germline-derived CDR1 and CDR2 are KGHSH and LQKENI. With 2 bases clipped from V and 1 base from J, the junction kept 6 bases outside the gene matches. The CDR3 has 17 amino acids. The CDR3 protein is CASSPTGTGLSNQPQHF. The CDR3 DNA reads TGTGCCAGCTCACCAACCGGGACAGGGTTAAGCAATCAGCCCCAGCATTTT.

The chain is built from TRBV3-1 (or the pseudogene TRBV3-2) and TRBJ2-3; perhaps TRBD1 as D (6 bases). CDR3 length equals 13 residues. V lost 8 bases, J lost 4 bases, and 13 bases lay in between. Looked up from germline, CDR1 is LGHDT and CDR2 is YNNKEL (reference sequence). In DNA, the CDR3 is TGTGCCAGCCGGGCCAGGGGTGCAGATACGCAGTATTTT. It codes for CASRARGADTQYF.

V gene TRBV5-6 combines with J gene TRBJ1-3, with a weak D call TRBD1 (5 bases). The CDR3 is 14 amino acids. Germline assignment: CDR1 SGHDT and CDR2 YYEEEE. V was clipped by 2 bases and J by 4 bases, with 10 bases between them. The CDR3 bases are TGTGCCAGCAGCTTAGGGAGGGGAGGAAACACCATATATTTT. Encoded protein: CASSLGRGGNTIYF.

J is TRBJ2-7 and V is TRBV24-1; 9 positions agree with TRBD2. CDR3 size: 14 residues. V was clipped by 3 bases and J by 5 bases; unmatched bases: 4. CDR1 is KGHDR, CDR2 SFDVKD, per germline. DNA of the CDR3: TGTGCCACCAGTGATCGCGGGGGGGGCGACGAGCAGTACTTC. This gives the protein CATSDRGGGDEQYF.

The chain combines TRBV24-1 with TRBJ1-2, with 9 bases identical to TRBD1. CDR3 size: 12 residues. V lost 9 bases, J lost 4 bases, and 2 bases stayed unmatched. Germline V gives CDR1 KGHDR, CDR2 SFDVKD. The CDR3 nucleotides are TGTGCCACCCAGGGACAGGGCTATGGCTACACCTTC. Translating gives CATQGQGYGYTF.

This clone has a single count. The rearrangement joins TRBV6-5 to TRBJ1-2; 7 bases align to TRBD1. The trim removed 6 bases at V and 5 bases at J, leaving 3 bases unmatched. The germline gives CDR1 MNHEY, CDR2 SVGAGI. The CDR3 is 12 residues long. The DNA for the CDR3 is TGTGCCAGCAGCGGGACAGTTTATGGCTACACCTTC. As protein: CASSGTVYGYTF.

The chain employs TRBV14 and TRBJ2-7; possibly TRBD1 for D (5 bases). The CDR3 has 14 amino acids. Between the trimmed V and J ends, which lost 0 bases and 12 bases, there was a span of 18 bases. Looked up from germline, CDR1 is SGHDN and CDR2 is FVKESK. The CDR3 DNA reads as TGTGCCAGCAGCCAAGATCAAGGGGTACAACCGATGTACTTC. Translation gives CASSQDQGVQPMYF. Based on the CDR3 plus reference TRBV14 and TRBJ2-7, the full variable domain is EAGVTQFPSHSVIEKGQTVTLRCDPISGHDNLYWYRRVMGKEIKFLLHFVKESKQDESGMPNNRFLAERTGGTYSTLKVQPAELEDSGVYFCASSQDQGVQPMYFGPGTRLTVT.

The gene calls are TRBV6-2 or TRBV6-3 and TRBJ1-5; no definite D call. Germline V gene sequence: CDR1 MNHEY, CDR2 SVGEGT. The CDR3 runs 13 residues. V lost 0 bases, J lost 7 bases, and 7 bases lay in between. Here the CDR3 reads CASSYSTPQPQHF. CDR3 bases: TGTGCCAGCAGTTACTCGACTCCGCAGCCCCAGCATTTT.

The chain has TRBV10-3 and TRBJ2-2, with a weak D call TRBD2 (5 bases). V was cut by 4 bases and J by 6 bases, with 9 bases left in between. The CDR3 is 13 residues long. CDR1 and CDR2 from the germline V gene are ENHRY and SYGVKD. The CDR3: CAISGEFPGELFF. The CDR3 DNA sequence: TGTGCCATCAGTGGGGAGTTTCCCGGGGAGCTGTTTTTT.

J is TRBJ1-1 and V is TRBV6-5; D is undetermined. CDR3 size: 15 residues. The germline V gene has CDR1 MNHEY and CDR2 SVGAGI. With 4 bases removed from V and 1 base from J, the gap between germline ends came to 13 bases. CDR3 amino acids: CASSFQAWKNTEAFF. CDR3 sequence (DNA): TGTGCCAGCAGTTTCCAGGCCTGGAAGAACACTGAAGCTTTCTTT.

This chain links TRBV20-1 with TRBJ2-3; TRBD1 might be the D (6 bases). V shed 3 bases and J shed 5 bases, with 15 bases lying between them. Germline V gene data show CDR1 as DFQATT and CDR2 as SNEGSKA (reference sequence). This CDR3 contains 14 residues. As DNA, the CDR3 is TGCAGTGCTAGTCATCCAGGGGCAGGAGATACGCAGTATTTT. Amino acid sequence: CSASHPGAGDTQYF.

The chain is built from TRBV4-1 and TRBJ2-3, with a possible D match to TRBD1 (6 bases). Germline loops: CDR1 MGHRA, CDR2 YSYEKL. Between the trimmed V and J ends, which lost 1 base and 4 bases, there was a span of 21 bases. The CDR3 totals 18 residues. CDR3 nucleotides: TGCGCCAGCAGCCAAGGTACAGGGCCTTTCGGAAGGGCAGATACGCAGTATTTT. Translation gives CASSQGTGPFGRADTQYF.

This clone was seen more than once but under ten times. The gene calls are TRBV7-8 and TRBJ2-2, with 8 bases fitting TRBD1. The CDR3 has 16 amino acids. The V segment lost 1 base and the J segment 4 bases; nucleotides outside the gene matches: 5. Germline V gene sequence: CDR1 SGHVS, CDR2 FQNEAQ. CDR3 sequence (DNA): TGTGCCAGCAGCTTAGTTAACAGGGGGTCCACCGGGGAGCTGTTTTTT. Its protein product is CASSLVNRGSTGELFF. The whole variable domain, filled in from reference TRBV7-8 and TRBJ2-2, reads GAGVSQSPRYKVAKRGQDVALRCDPISGHVSLFWYQQALGQGPEFLTYFQNEAQLDKSGLPSDRFFAERPEGSVSTLKIQRTQQEDSAVYLCASSLVNRGSTGELFFGEGSRLTVL.

V gene TRBV3-1 (or the pseudogene TRBV3-2) combines with J gene TRBJ1-6; 9 nucleotides align to TRBD1. This CDR3 has 16 residues. V lost 1 base, J lost 9 bases, and 7 bases stayed unmatched. Germline CDR1 and CDR2: LGHDT and YNNKEL (reference sequence). CDR3 loop: CASSQGGQGVGSPLHF. CDR3 bases: TGTGCCAGCAGCCAAGGGGGACAGGGAGTAGGTTCACCCCTCCACTTT.

This clone was counted a single time. This CDR3 reads CASSSPFGDTIYEQYF. The CDR3, as DNA: TGTGCCAGCAGTTCCCCCTTTGGGGACACGATCTACGAGCAGTACTTC. This chain connects TRBV28 to TRBJ2-7; D possibly corresponds to TRBD1 (6 bases). Germline assignment: CDR1 MDHEN and CDR2 SYDVKM. The CDR3 spans 16 residues. V shed 4 bases and J shed 3 bases, with 19 bases lying between them.